The sequence of this T cell receptor (beta chain) was determined in a study of blood T cell repertoires in COVID-19. Only in-frame clones appear in the TCRdb table, and some are missing; sequencing was by immunoSEQ multiplex PCR. The sample holds about 98,000 clones, roughly 90% seen once. Trimming took 0 bases from V and 0 from J, leaving 9 bases between them. CDR3 length: 15 residues. Germline loops: CDR1 SGHDT, CDR2 YYEEEE. This receptor was taken from a woman aged 45 to 65 with COVID-19, enrolled during active disease. The chain carries TRBV5-6 and TRBJ1-2; no clear D gene. Specimen: peripheral blood. For the CDR3, the DNA is TGTGCCAGCAGCTTGGCGGCGGCAACTAACTATGGCTACACCTTC. Translating gives CASSLAAATNYGYTF. Looking up the rest from reference TRBV5-6 and TRBJ1-2 gives the full variable domain: DAGVTQSPTHLIKTRGQQVTLRCSPKSGHDTVSWYQQALGQGPQFIFQYYEEEERQRGNFPDRFSGHQFPNYSSELNVNALLLGDSALYLCASSLAAATNYGYTFGSGTRLTVV.